Listed here are 18 T cell receptor beta chains from one sample, sequenced in a study of blood T cell repertoires in COVID-19. The assay was immunoSEQ multiplex PCR, and TCRdb's table has in-frame clones only and misses some. The table records around 400,000 clones, about 90% of them present only once. Sequenced: peripheral blood. The receptors derive from a man in his forties with acute or convalescent COVID-19.

The chain combines TRBV6-5 with TRBJ1-1; weak D call: TRBD1 (5 bases). V gave up 6 bases and J gave up 1 base, with 12 bases separating them. From germline, CDR1 is MNHEY and CDR2 SVGAGI. The CDR3 runs 14 residues. The CDR3 coding sequence is TGTGCCAGCAGGGTCGAAACAGGGAACACTGAAGCTTTCTTT. It translates to CASRVETGNTEAFF.

CDR3 amino acids: CASRSSSGGHNEQFF. CDR3 DNA: TGCGCCAGCAGATCCTCTAGCGGGGGACACAATGAGCAGTTCTTC. The rearrangement uses TRBV5-1 and TRBJ2-1, with TRBD2 matching over 10 bases. The germline CDR1 and CDR2 sequences are SGHRS and YFSETQ. Trimming cost V 5 bases and J 5 bases; bases outside gene matches: 7. This CDR3 is 15 amino acids long.

V usage is TRBV12-5 and J usage is TRBJ2-5; 9 bases fit TRBD1. The CDR3 is 13 residues long. V dropped 6 bases and J dropped 6; count of bases not matched to a gene: 5. The germline gives CDR1 LGHNT, CDR2 FRNRAP. Here the CDR3 reads CASGTTGGQTQYF. The CDR3, as DNA: TGTGCTAGTGGAACCACAGGGGGCCAGACCCAGTACTTC.

The chain recombines TRBV19 with TRBJ1-5; no firm D call. Germline values: CDR1 LNHDA, CDR2 SQIVND (reference sequence). The CDR3 runs to 16 residues. V lost 5 bases to trimming and J lost 1 base, with 15 bases between them. The CDR3 protein is CASSLGLGGSNQPQHF. In DNA, the CDR3 is TGTGCCAGTAGTTTAGGGCTTGGAGGGAGCAATCAGCCCCAGCATTTT.

V is TRBV6-5 and J is TRBJ2-7; possibly TRBD1 for D (5 bases). Germline V gene sequence: CDR1 MNHEY, CDR2 SVGAGI. The CDR3 length is 14 residues. The V gene lost 7 bases and the J gene lost 3 bases, with 16 bases spanning the gap. The CDR3 region is CASKGSGLGYEQYF. The DNA for the CDR3 is TGTGCCAGCAAGGGGTCAGGGCTAGGCTACGAGCAGTACTTC.

The rearrangement joins TRBV2 to TRBJ2-3; TRBD1 matches at 8 bases. This CDR3 has 15 residues. Losses at the gene ends were 8 bases for V and 3 bases for J; bases not matched to a gene: 10. CDR1 and CDR2 from the germline V gene are SNHLY and FYNNEI. In DNA form, the CDR3 reads TGTGCCAGCGATCGGGACAGGTCTCTTACAGATACGCAGTATTTT. This gives the protein CASDRDRSLTDTQYF.

This chain joins TRBV15 and TRBJ2-3; TRBD2 matches at 8 bases. V lost 0 bases to trimming and J lost 4 bases; unmatched junction nucleotides: 6. In germline, CDR1 is LNHNV, CDR2 YYDKDF (reference sequence). The CDR3 is made up of 16 amino acids. The CDR3, as DNA: TGTGCCACCAGCAGAGATAAGGGGCGGGGGGCAGATACGCAGTATTTT. Protein product: CATSRDKGRGADTQYF.

The chain couples TRBV6-5 to TRBJ2-3; 8 bases agree with TRBD1. The CDR3 loop spans 15 amino acids. Germline CDR1 MNHEY, CDR2 SVGAGI. V was clipped by 6 bases and J by 0 bases; unmatched bases: 5. The CDR3 bases are TGTGCCAGCAGCCTGGACAGGGCCAGCACAGATACGCAGTATTTT. Its translation: CASSLDRASTDTQYF.

V usage is TRBV6-5 and J usage is TRBJ1-4, with a weak D call TRBD1 (5 bases). This CDR3 is built from 14 residues. Germline CDR1 and CDR2: MNHEY and SVGAGI. V was clipped by 6 bases and J by 8 bases, with 16 bases between them. CDR3 sequence (DNA): TGTGCCAGCAGCCGTGGGGCGGATGGGGAAAAACTGTTTTTT. Translating it yields CASSRGADGEKLFF.

This chain uses TRBV11-2 with TRBJ2-1; 9 bases agree with TRBD1. V shed 5 bases and J 1 base; nucleotides not matched to a gene: 15. Germline V gene sequence: CDR1 SGHAT, CDR2 FQNNGV. The CDR3 contains 19 residues. This CDR3 reads CASSPKNQTGGRSYNEQFF. The CDR3, as DNA: TGTGCCAGCAGCCCGAAGAACCAGACAGGGGGTAGATCCTACAATGAGCAGTTCTTC.

This clone appeared a single time. The rearrangement links TRBV28 to TRBJ2-1; no clear D gene. The CDR3 runs to 10 residues. The germline gives CDR1 MDHEN, CDR2 SYDVKM. V was clipped by 5 bases and J by 9 bases, with 5 bases between them. Here the CDR3 DNA reads TGTGCCAGCAGTATCGGTGAGCAGTTCTTC. It is translated as CASSIGEQFF. The variable domain in full, completed from reference TRBV28 and TRBJ2-1, reads DVKVTQSSRYLVKRTGEKVFLECVQDMDHENMFWYRQDPGLGLRLIYFSYDVKMKEKGDIPEGYSVSREKKERFSLILESASTNQTSMYLCASSIGEQFFGPGTRLTVL.

The chain couples TRBV29-1 to TRBJ2-1; TRBD2 agrees at 11 bases. Germline-derived CDR1 and CDR2 are SQVTM and ANQGSEA. The V and J ends lost 6 bases and 10 bases, in that order; junction bases with no gene match: 5. The length of the CDR3 is 12 residues. The CDR3: CSVTGLAGEQFF. The CDR3 nucleotides are TGCAGCGTGACTGGACTAGCGGGCGAGCAGTTCTTC.

This clone showed up just once. The J gene is TRBJ2-3, the V gene TRBV9, with TRBD2 matching 9 bases. V shed 4 bases and J 0 bases; nucleotides not matched to a gene: 6. The CDR3 is 16 amino acids. Germline loops: CDR1 SGDLS, CDR2 YYNGEE. The CDR3: CASSLTSGTSTDTQYF. CDR3 DNA sequence: TGTGCCAGCAGCCTGACTAGCGGAACTAGCACAGATACGCAGTATTTT.

The gene calls are TRBV3-1 (or the pseudogene TRBV3-2) and TRBJ1-1, with a possible D match to TRBD1 (6 bases). The germline V gene has CDR1 LGHDT and CDR2 YNNKEL (reference sequence). V was trimmed by 2 bases and J by 3 bases, leaving 10 bases between them. The CDR3 is 14 amino acids. The CDR3 nucleotides are TGTGCCAGCAGCCAAAGGGACACCTACACTGAAGCTTTCTTT. This translates into CASSQRDTYTEAFF.

CDR3 coding DNA: TGTGCCAGCAGCCAACGGGCGGGATGGGACGAGCAGTACTTC. Translated, it gives CASSQRAGWDEQYF. V and J are TRBV3-1 (or the pseudogene TRBV3-2) and TRBJ2-7; D may be TRBD2 (6 bases). Germline V CDR1 and CDR2: LGHDT, YNNKEL (reference sequence). There are 14 residues in the CDR3. V lost 2 bases and J lost 5, with 13 bases in between.

The chain carries TRBV28 and TRBJ2-5; D is possibly TRBD2 (6 bases). V dropped 8 bases and J dropped 2 bases, with 27 bases sitting between them. The germline V gene encodes CDR1 MDHEN and CDR2 SYDVKM. The CDR3 consists of 18 residues. CDR3 sequence reads: CASLKRSWRGGAQETQYF. The CDR3 DNA is TGTGCCAGCCTCAAAAGATCTTGGCGGGGTGGGGCACAAGAGACCCAGTACTTC.

The gene calls are TRBV7-6 and TRBJ2-1, with D unclear. There are 14 residues in the CDR3. The V end was cut by 5 bases, the J end by 0 bases, with 8 bases between. CDR1 and CDR2 from the germline V gene are SGHVS and FNYEAQ. As DNA, the CDR3 is TGTGCCAGCAGCGCCGTCAGCTCCTACAATGAGCAGTTCTTC. This gives the protein CASSAVSSYNEQFF. Based on the CDR3 plus reference TRBV7-6 and TRBJ2-1, the full variable domain is GAGVSQSPRYKVTKRGQDVALRCDPISGHVSLYWYRQALGQGPEFLTYFNYEAQQDKSGLPNDRFSAERPEGSISTLTIQRTEQRDSAMYRCASSAVSSYNEQFFGPGTRLTVL.

This rearrangement joins TRBV4-1 to TRBJ2-3; the D gene is possibly TRBD1 (6 bases). This CDR3 is built from 15 residues. The germline V gene encodes CDR1 MGHRA and CDR2 YSYEKL. The germline V and J ends were trimmed by 1 base and 3 bases, with 11 bases remaining between them. CDR3 coding DNA: TGCGCCAGCAGCCAAGTATGGACAGCTACAGATACGCAGTATTTT. It encodes CASSQVWTATDTQYF.